In its sample, the clone carrying this T cell receptor beta chain was seen a few times. Its antigen is currently unknown. Germline V CDR1 and CDR2: SEHNR, FQNEAQ (reference sequence). This CDR3 has 15 amino acids. V lost 5 bases to trimming and J lost 2 bases; unmatched junction nucleotides: 5. This entry is derived from a study of cytomegalovirus exposure and HLA in healthy donors. The PCR contained 60 Vbeta and 13 Jbeta primers. Here immunoSEQ multiplex PCR was the method, and the copy in TCRdb shows in-frame clones only, minus some. This table has 65,000 to 85,000 clones, approximately 70% appearing once. Whole-study findings and limits: Later, an analysis found that common viral pathogens appeared to be linked with several of the most significant clusters. Highest at DRB1 and lowest at HLA-C, TCR association rates differed among HLA loci in a later analysis.

This sequence originates from a male donor in good health and CMV-seropositive. The V and J genes are TRBV7-9 and TRBJ2-1; 8 bases map to TRBD2. Sequenced material: PBMCs. CDR3 nucleotides: TGTGCCAGCAGCGAACTAGCGGACGCCTACAATGAGCAGTTCTTC. As protein: CASSELADAYNEQFF.